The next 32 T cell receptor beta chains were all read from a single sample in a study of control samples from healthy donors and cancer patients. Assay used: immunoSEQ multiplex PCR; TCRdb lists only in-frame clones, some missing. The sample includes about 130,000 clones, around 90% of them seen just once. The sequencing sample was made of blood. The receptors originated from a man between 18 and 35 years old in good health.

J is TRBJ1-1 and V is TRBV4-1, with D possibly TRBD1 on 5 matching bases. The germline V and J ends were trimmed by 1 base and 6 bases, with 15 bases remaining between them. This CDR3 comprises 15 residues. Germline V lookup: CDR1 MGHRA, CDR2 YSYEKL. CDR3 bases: TGCGCCAGCAGCCAAGCCCCACGGCAGGGTTCTGAAGCTTTCTTT. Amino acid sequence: CASSQAPRQGSEAFF.

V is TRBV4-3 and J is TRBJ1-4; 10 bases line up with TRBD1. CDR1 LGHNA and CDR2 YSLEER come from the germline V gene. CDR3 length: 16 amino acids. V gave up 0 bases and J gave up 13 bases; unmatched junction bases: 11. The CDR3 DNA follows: TGCGCCAGCAGCCAAGAGCCCACCGGGACAGGGGTTTTACTGTTTTTT. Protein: CASSQEPTGTGVLLFF.

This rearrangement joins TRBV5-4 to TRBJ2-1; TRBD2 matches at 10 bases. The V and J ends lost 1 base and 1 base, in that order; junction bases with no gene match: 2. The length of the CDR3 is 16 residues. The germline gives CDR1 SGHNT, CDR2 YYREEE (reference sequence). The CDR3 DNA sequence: TGTGCCAGCAGCTTGACTAGCGGGGTATCCTACAATGAGCAGTTCTTC. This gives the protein CASSLTSGVSYNEQFF.

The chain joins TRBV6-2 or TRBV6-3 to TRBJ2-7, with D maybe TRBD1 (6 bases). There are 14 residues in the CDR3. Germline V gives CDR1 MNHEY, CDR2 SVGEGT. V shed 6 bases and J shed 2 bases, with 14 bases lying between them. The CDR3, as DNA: TGTGCCAGCAGCACCCCTCAGGGGCCCTACGAGCAGTACTTC. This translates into CASSTPQGPYEQYF.

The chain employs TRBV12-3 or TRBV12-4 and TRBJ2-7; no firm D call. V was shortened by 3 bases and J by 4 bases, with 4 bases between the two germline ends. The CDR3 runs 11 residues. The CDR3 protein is CASSFKYEQYF. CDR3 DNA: TGTGCCAGCAGTTTCAAGTACGAGCAGTACTTC.

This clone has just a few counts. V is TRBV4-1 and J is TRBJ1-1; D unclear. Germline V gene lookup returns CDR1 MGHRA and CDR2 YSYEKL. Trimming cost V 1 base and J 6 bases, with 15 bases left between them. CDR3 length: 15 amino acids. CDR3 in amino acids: CASSQGLVGFAEAFF. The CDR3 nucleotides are TGCGCCAGCAGCCAAGGTCTTGTGGGGTTCGCTGAAGCTTTCTTT.

This CDR3 is CATSDVDRGSYNEQFF. The CDR3 DNA reads as TGTGCCACCAGTGATGTGGACAGGGGCTCCTACAATGAGCAGTTCTTC. The chain is built from TRBV24-1 and TRBJ2-1; 9 bases line up with TRBD1. The CDR3 spans 16 residues. J gave up 0 bases and V 3 bases, and 2 bases lay outside the gene matches. The germline V gene encodes CDR1 KGHDR and CDR2 SFDVKD.

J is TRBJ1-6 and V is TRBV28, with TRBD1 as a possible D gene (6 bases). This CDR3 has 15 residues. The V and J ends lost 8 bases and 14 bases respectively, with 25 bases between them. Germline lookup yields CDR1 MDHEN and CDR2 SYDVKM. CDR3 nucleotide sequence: TGTGCCAGCGCGAAGGGGGGGAGCTTAATGGGGACCCTCCACTTT. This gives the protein CASAKGGSLMGTLHF.

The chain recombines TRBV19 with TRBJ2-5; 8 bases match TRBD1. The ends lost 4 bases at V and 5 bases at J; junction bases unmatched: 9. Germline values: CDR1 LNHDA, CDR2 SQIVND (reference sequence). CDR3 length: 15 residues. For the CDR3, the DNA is TGTGCCAGTAGTAAAGGGCCAGGGGGCGGGGAGACCCAGTACTTC. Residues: CASSKGPGGGETQYF.

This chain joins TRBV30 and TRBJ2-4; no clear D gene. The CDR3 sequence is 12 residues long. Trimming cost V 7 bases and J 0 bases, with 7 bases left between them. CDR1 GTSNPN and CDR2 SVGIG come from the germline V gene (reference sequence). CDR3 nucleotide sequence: TGTGCCTTAGAGATAGCCAAAAACATTCAGTACTTC. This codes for CALEIAKNIQYF. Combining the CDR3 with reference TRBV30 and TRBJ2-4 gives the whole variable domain SQTIHQWPATLVQPVGSPLSLECTVEGTSNPNLYWYRQAAGRGLQLLFYSVGIGQISSEVPQNLSASRPQDRQFILSSKKLLLSDSGFYLCALEIAKNIQYFGAGTRLSVL.

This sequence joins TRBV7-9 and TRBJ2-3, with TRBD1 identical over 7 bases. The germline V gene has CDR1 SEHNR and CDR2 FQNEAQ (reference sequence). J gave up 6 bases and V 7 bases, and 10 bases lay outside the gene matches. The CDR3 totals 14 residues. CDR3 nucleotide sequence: TGTGCCAGCATCGTCGGGACAGAGTCTGATACGCAGTATTTT. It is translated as CASIVGTESDTQYF.

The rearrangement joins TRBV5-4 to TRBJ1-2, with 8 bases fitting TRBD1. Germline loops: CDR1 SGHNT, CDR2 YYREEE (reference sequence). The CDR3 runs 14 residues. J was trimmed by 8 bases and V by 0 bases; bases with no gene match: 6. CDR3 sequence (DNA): TGTGCCAGCAGCTTGGATGGACAGGGTCGGGGCTACACCTTC. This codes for CASSLDGQGRGYTF. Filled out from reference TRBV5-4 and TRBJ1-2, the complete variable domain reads ETGVTQSPTHLIKTRGQQVTLRCSSQSGHNTVSWYQQALGQGPQFIFQYYREEENGRGNFPPRFSGLQFPNYSSELNVNALELDDSALYLCASSLDGQGRGYTFGSGTRLTVV.

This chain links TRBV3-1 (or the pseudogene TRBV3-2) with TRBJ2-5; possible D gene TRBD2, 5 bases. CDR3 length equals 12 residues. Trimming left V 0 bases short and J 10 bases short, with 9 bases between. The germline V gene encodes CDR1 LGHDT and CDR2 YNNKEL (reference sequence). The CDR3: CASSQDTGSQYF. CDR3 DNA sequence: TGTGCCAGCAGCCAAGATACGGGGAGCCAGTACTTC.

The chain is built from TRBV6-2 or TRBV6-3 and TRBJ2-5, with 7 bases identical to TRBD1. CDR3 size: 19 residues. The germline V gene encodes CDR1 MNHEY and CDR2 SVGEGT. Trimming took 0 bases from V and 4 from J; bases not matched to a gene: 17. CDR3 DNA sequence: TGTGCCAGCAGTTACTCAGCCTTAACAGGGGCCGGGGCGAGAGAGACCCAGTACTTC. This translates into CASSYSALTGAGARETQYF.

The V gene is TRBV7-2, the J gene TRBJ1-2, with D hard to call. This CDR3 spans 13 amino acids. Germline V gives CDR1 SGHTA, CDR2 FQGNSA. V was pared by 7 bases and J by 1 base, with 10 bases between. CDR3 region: CASTPQSNYGYTF. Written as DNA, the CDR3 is TGTGCCAGCACCCCACAAAGTAACTATGGCTACACCTTC.

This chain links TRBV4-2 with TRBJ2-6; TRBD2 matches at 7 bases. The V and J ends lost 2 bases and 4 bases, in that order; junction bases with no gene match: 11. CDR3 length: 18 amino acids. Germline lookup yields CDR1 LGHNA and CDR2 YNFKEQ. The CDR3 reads CASSQNAGEFLGANVLTF. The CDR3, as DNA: TGTGCCAGCAGCCAAAACGCGGGAGAGTTTCTGGGGGCCAACGTCCTGACTTTC.

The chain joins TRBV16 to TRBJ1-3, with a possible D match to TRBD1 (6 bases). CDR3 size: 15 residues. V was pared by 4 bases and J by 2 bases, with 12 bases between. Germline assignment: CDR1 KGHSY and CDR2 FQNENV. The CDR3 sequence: CASSPDRFTGNTIYF. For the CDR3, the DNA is TGTGCCAGCAGCCCAGACAGGTTCACTGGAAACACCATATATTTT.

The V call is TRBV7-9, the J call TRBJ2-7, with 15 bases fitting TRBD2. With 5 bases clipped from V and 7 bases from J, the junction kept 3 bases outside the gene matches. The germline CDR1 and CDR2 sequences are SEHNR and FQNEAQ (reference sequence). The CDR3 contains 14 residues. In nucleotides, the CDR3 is TGTGCCAGCAGCGGGACTAGCGGGGGGCAGGAGCAGTACTTC. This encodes CASSGTSGGQEQYF. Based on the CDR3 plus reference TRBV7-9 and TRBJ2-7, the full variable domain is DTGVSQNPRHKITKRGQNVTFRCDPISEHNRLYWYRQTLGQGPEFLTYFQNEAQLEKSRLLSDRFSAERPKGSFSTLEIQRTEQGDSAMYLCASSGTSGGQEQYFGPGTRLTVT.

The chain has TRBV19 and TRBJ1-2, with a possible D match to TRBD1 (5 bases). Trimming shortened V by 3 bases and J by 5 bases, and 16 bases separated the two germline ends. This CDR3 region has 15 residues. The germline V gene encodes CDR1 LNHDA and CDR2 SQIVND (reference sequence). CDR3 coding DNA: TGTGCCAGTAGTATTTTTGGTTGGGGGGAATATGGCTACACCTTC. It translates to CASSIFGWGEYGYTF.

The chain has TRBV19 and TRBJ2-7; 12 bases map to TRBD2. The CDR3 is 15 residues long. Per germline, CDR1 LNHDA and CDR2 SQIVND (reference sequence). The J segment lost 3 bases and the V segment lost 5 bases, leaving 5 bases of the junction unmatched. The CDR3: CASSARLAGVYEQYF. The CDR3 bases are TGTGCCAGTAGTGCTCGACTAGCGGGGGTCTACGAGCAGTACTTC. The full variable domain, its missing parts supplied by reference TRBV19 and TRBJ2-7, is DGGITQSPKYLFRKEGQNVTLSCEQNLNHDAMYWYRQDPGQGLRLIYYSQIVNDFQKGDIAEGYSVSREKKESFPLTVTSAQKNPTAFYLCASSARLAGVYEQYFGPGTRLTVT.

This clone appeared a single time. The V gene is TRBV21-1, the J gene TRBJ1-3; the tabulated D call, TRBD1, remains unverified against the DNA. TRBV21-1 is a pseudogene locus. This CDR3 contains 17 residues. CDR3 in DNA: TGTGCCAGCAGCAAAGAAGACAGGCTTTCCTCTGGAAACACCATATATTTT. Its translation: CASSKEDRLSSGNTIYF.

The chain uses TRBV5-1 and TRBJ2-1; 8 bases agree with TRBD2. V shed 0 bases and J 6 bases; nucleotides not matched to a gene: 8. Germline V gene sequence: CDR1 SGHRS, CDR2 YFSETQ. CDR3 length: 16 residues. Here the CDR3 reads CASSLDPSGGVNEQFF. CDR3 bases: TGCGCCAGCAGCTTGGACCCCAGCGGGGGCGTCAATGAGCAGTTCTTC. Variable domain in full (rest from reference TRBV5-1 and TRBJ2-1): KAGVTQTPRYLIKTRGQQVTLSCSPISGHRSVSWYQQTPGQGLQFLFEYFSETQRNKGNFPGRFSGRQFSNSRSEMNVSTLELGDSALYLCASSLDPSGGVNEQFFGPGTRLTVL.

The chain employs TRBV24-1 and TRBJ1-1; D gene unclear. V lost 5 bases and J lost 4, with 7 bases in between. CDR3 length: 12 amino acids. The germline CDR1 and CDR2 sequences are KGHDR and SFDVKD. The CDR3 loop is CATSVTGTEAFF. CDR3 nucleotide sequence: TGTGCCACCAGTGTGACGGGCACTGAAGCTTTCTTT.

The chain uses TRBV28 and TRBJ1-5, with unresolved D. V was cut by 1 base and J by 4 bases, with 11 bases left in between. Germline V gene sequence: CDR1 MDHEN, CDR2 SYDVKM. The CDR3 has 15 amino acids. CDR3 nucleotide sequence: TGTGCCAGCAGTTTATTCAGTATTAGTAATCAGCCCCAGCATTTT. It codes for CASSLFSISNQPQHF.

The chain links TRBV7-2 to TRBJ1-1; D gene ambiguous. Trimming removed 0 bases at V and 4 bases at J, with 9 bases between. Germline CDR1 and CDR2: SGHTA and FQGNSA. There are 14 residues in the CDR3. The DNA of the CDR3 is TGTGCCAGCAGCTTAGCGGGTTTAAGCACTGAAGCTTTCTTT. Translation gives CASSLAGLSTEAFF. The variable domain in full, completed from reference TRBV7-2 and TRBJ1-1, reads GAGVSQSPSNKVTEKGKDVELRCDPISGHTALYWYRQSLGQGLEFLIYFQGNSAPDKSGLPSDRFSAERTGGSVSTLTIQRTQQEDSAVYLCASSLAGLSTEAFFGQGTRLTVV.

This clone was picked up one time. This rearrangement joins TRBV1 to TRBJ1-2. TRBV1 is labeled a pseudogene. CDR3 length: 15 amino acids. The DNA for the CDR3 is TGCACCAGCAGCCAAGACCCCGAGCCAATATATGGCTACACCTTC. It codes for CTSSQDPEPIYGYTF.

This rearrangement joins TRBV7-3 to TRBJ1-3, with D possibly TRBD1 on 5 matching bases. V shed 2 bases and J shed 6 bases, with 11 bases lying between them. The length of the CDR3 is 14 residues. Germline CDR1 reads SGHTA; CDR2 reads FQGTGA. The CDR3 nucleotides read TGTGCCAGCAGCTTACGGGGGGAAGTAAACACCATATATTTT. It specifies CASSLRGEVNTIYF.

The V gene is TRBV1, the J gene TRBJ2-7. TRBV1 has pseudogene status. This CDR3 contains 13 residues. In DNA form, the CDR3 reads TGCACCAGCAGCCATATAACGGGCTCCGAGCAGTACGTC. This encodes CTSSHITGSEQYV.

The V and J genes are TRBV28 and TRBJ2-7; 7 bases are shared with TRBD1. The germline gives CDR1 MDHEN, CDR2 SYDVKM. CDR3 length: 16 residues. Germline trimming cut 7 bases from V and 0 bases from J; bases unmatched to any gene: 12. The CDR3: CASNGGPGTVSYEQYF. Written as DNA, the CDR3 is TGTGCCAGCAATGGGGGCCCTGGGACAGTCTCCTACGAGCAGTACTTC.

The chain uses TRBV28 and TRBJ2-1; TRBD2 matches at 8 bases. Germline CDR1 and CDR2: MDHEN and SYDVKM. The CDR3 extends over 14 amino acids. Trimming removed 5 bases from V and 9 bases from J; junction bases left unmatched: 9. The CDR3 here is CASSPPRGGAEQFF. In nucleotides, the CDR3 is TGTGCCAGCAGTCCTCCTCGGGGGGGAGCTGAGCAGTTCTTC.

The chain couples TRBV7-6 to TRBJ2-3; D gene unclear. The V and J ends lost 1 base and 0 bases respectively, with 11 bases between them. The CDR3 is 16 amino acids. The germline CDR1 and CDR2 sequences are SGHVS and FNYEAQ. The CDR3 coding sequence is TGTGCCAGCAGCTTAGACCCCTCGGCTAGCACAGATACGCAGTATTTT. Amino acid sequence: CASSLDPSASTDTQYF.

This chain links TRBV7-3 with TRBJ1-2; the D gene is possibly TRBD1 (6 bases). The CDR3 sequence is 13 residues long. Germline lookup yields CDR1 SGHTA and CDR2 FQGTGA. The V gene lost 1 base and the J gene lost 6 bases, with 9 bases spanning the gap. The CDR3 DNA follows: TGTGCCAGCAGCTTAAATTCAGGGGATGGCTACACCTTC. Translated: CASSLNSGDGYTF.